The 9 T cell receptor beta chains presented below share a single source sample, sequenced in a study of monozygotic twins with inflammatory bowel disease. Using the 5' RACE reads, TCRdb records one entry per CDR3 protein without DNA. The specimen's table records about 300,000 distinct CDR3 sequences. Input material: blood. The source of these receptors is a human donor with ulcerative colitis or Crohn's disease, or a healthy co-twin of an affected twin (not recorded which).

This chain links TRBV7-3 with TRBJ2-5; the D call from TCRdb, TRBD1, cannot be confirmed without DNA. The CDR3 contains 14 residues. The germline V gene has CDR1 SGHTA and CDR2 FQGTGA. This CDR3 is CASSLSEGMETQYF. Using reference TRBV7-3 and TRBJ2-5 for the parts outside the CDR3, the full variable domain is GAGVSQTPSNKVTEKGKYVELRCDPISGHTALYWYRQSLGQGPEFLIYFQGTGAADDSGLPNDRFFAVRPEGSVSTLKIQRTERGDSAVYLCASSLSEGMETQYFGPGTRLLVL.

The CDR3 reads CASRLLGTGMETQYF. The chain employs TRBV11-2 and TRBJ2-5; absent DNA, TCRdb's TRBD1 call cannot be checked. This CDR3 is built from 15 residues. CDR1 and CDR2 (germline): SGHAT, FQNNGV.

The chain has TRBV6-5 and TRBJ1-4; TCRdb returns TRBD1, unconfirmable since there is no DNA. Looked up from germline, CDR1 is MNHEY and CDR2 is SVGAGI. The length of the CDR3 is 15 residues. CDR3 in amino acids: CASSYLGRGDEKLFF.

V and J are TRBV29-1 and TRBJ2-3; there is no DNA to check the TCRdb D call of TRBD1. The CDR3 spans 16 residues. Germline CDR1 SQVTM, CDR2 ANQGSEA. The CDR3 loop is CSGKSMGHEWGDTQYF.

The chain has TRBV7-9 and TRBJ1-2. Germline V gene lookup returns CDR1 SEHNR and CDR2 FQNEAQ (reference sequence). This CDR3 has 15 amino acids. CDR3 amino acids: CASSLVGGGNYGYTF.

The V call is TRBV5-6, the J call TRBJ2-7; the D call of TRBD1 rests on TCRdb alone, since no DNA is present to check it. CDR1 and CDR2 from the germline V gene are SGHDT and YYEEEE. This CDR3 spans 16 amino acids. This chain's CDR3 is CASSWDRDSQRYEQYF.

The chain couples TRBV5-1 to TRBJ2-5; with no DNA, the TCRdb D assignment of TRBD1 cannot be verified. The germline gives CDR1 SGHRS, CDR2 YFSETQ. This CDR3 contains 15 residues. The CDR3 sequence is CASSLTRQGQETQYF. Drawing the rest from reference TRBV5-1 and TRBJ2-5, the complete variable domain is KAGVTQTPRYLIKTRGQQVTLSCSPISGHRSVSWYQQTPGQGLQFLFEYFSETQRNKGNFPGRFSGRQFSNSRSEMNVSTLELGDSALYLCASSLTRQGQETQYFGPGTRLLVL.

V is TRBV2 and J is TRBJ2-5; TCRdb reports TRBD1, a call that lacks DNA to check it against. The CDR3 runs 14 residues. The germline CDR1 and CDR2 sequences are SNHLY and FYNNEI. The CDR3 sequence: CASRFRDQQETQYF.

This rearrangement joins TRBV5-1 to TRBJ2-5; the TRBD1 assignment by TCRdb is unverifiable without DNA. CDR1 SGHRS and CDR2 YFSETQ come from the germline V gene. The CDR3 contains 14 residues. CDR3 loop: CASSLWDRGETQYF.